This record concerns one TCR beta chain sequence. Its antigen is still unknown. The germline V and J ends were trimmed by 5 bases and 0 bases, with 14 bases remaining between them. Germline V gene data show CDR1 as SNHLY and CDR2 as FYNNEI. This CDR3 spans 15 amino acids. Using a J-beta primer mix together with a sample-barcoded 5' primer, a second PCR was run for roughly 7 to 12 cycles. Researchers report that a template-switch adaptor with 12 random nucleotides tagged each cDNA molecule. TCRdb re-derived calls from the 5' RACE reads in MiXCR, one entry per CDR3 protein. Here the sample spans over a million distinct CDR3 sequences, under 30% being singletons. This specimen belongs to a study of blood T cells in healthy people across ages. General observations from the study: In the absence of known donor CMV status, changes in expanded clonotypes were possibly confounded.

The same data also contributed to another study, on T cells of mothers and their children.

The material sequenced was blood. The sequence derives from a girl aged 2-15 years in good health. The rearrangement links TRBV2 to TRBJ2-7; D is perhaps TRBD1 or TRBD2 (6 bases each). This chain's CDR3 is CASSLPGASSYEQYF. The CDR3 nucleotides are TGTGCCAGCAGTCTTCCGGGGGCCAGCTCCTACGAGCAGTACTTC.